This passage covers 28 T cell receptor beta chains from one sample sequenced in a study of T cells in women clearing cervical HPV infection. Assay used: immunoSEQ multiplex PCR; TCRdb lists only in-frame clones, some missing. The sample table includes under 40,000 clones. The sample consisted of blood buffy coat. Every receptor here comes from a woman aged 18-70 years with a cervical HPV16 infection that either progressed to CIN3+ or cleared (not recorded which).

As for this clone: With the read ending 3 residues before the CDR3 end, the germline J gene is used to fill in that end. The V and J genes are TRBV20-1 and TRBJ2-5; 11 nucleotides align to TRBD2. Germline CDR1 and CDR2: DFQATT and SNEGSKA (reference sequence). With 3 bases clipped from V and 7 bases from J, the junction kept 7 bases outside the gene matches. The CDR3 covers 14 residues. The CDR3 DNA, read in part, is TGCAGTGCTAGCGGACTAGCGGGCCTCGGGACC. Its translation is CSASGLAGLGT. The full CDR3 is CSASGLAGLGTQYF.

Details on this clone: Germline and junction disagree at one end, which may indicate a read error. With the read ending 3 residues before the CDR3 end, the germline J gene is used to fill in that end. J is TRBJ1-1 and V is TRBV4-2; 7 nucleotides match TRBD1. Germline V gene sequence: CDR1 LGHNA, CDR2 YNFKEQ. This CDR3 spans 18 amino acids. Here the CDR3 reads CASSQEGMVGGEDTEAFF. The CDR3 DNA, read in part, is TGCGCCAGCAGCCAAGAAGGGATGGTAGGGGGCGAAGACACTGAA.

On this clone itself: Read sequence stops 3 residues before the CDR3 end, and the germline J gene provides the missing end. The gene calls are TRBV5-1 and TRBJ2-7; tentatively, D is TRBD1 (5 bases). Germline V CDR1 and CDR2: SGHRS, YFSETQ. Trimming left V 0 bases short and J 3 bases short, with 13 bases between. CDR3 size: 15 residues. The CDR3 region is CASSLAVGRVYEQYF. CDR3 bases read: TGCGCCAGCAGCTTGGCCGTCGGCAGGGTCTACGAG.

Worth noting for this clone: The read falls 3 residues short of the CDR3 end, and the missing part is taken from the germline J gene. V usage is TRBV5-1 and J usage is TRBJ2-3; TRBD1 agrees at 7 bases. Germline lookup yields CDR1 SGHRS and CDR2 YFSETQ. The CDR3 runs to 15 residues. CDR3 DNA (partial): TGCGCCAGCAGCTACGGACCACAGGGGCGAGAGACG. It specifies CASSYGPQGRET. The entire CDR3 sequence reads CASSYGPQGRETQYF.

In the case of this clone: The read is 3 residues too short to cover the CDR3 end, so that end is filled in from the germline J gene. The genes are TRBV6-2 or TRBV6-3 and TRBJ1-2; D unclear. The CDR3 is made up of 15 amino acids. Looked up from germline, CDR1 is MNHEY and CDR2 is SVGEGT. The V end was cut by 6 bases, the J end by 4 bases, with 18 bases between. The part of the CDR3 DNA that was read is TGTGCCAGCAGCTCCGGACCCCTGAGCGGCTATGGC. Translation: CASSSGPLSGYG. The whole CDR3 region reads CASSSGPLSGYGYTF.

In the case of this clone: The CDR3 goes on 3 residues after the read ends, and that part is filled in from the germline J gene. The V call is TRBV4-2, the J call TRBJ2-3; D not resolved. The CDR3 consists of 16 residues. V lost 0 bases and J 5 bases, leaving 15 bases between the germline ends. CDR1 is LGHNA and CDR2 is YNFKEQ in the germline V gene. The CDR3 reads CASSQDASGERDTQYF. CDR3 bases read: TGTGCCAGCAGCCAAGACGCGTCAGGCGAGAGAGATACG.

Regarding this clone: The read is 3 residues too short to cover the CDR3 end, so that end is filled in from the germline J gene. This sequence joins TRBV19 and TRBJ1-5; the D gene is possibly TRBD1 (5 bases). The CDR3 consists of 14 residues. Trimming shortened V by 7 bases and J by 9 bases, and 19 bases separated the two germline ends. Germline V lookup: CDR1 LNHDA, CDR2 SQIVND (reference sequence). Incomplete CDR3 DNA: TGTGCCAGTACCCAGGGATTCTCGGATGGGCCC. Protein product: CASTQGFSDGP. The full CDR3 is CASTQGFSDGPQHF.

In the case of this clone: The read gets to within 3 residues of the CDR3 end, and the germline J gene fills in the rest. The chain joins TRBV5-1 to TRBJ2-2; 12 bases agree with TRBD2. J was trimmed by 3 bases and V by 9 bases; bases with no gene match: 9. CDR1 is SGHRS and CDR2 is YFSETQ in the germline V gene. The CDR3 totals 16 residues. The CDR3 is CATRRLAGEDTGELFF. The sequenced part of the CDR3 DNA is TGCGCCACCCGACGACTAGCGGGAGAGGACACCGGGGAG.

Remarks on this clone: The CDR3 end falls 3 residues outside the read, so it is completed with the germline J gene. The chain combines TRBV28 with TRBJ2-3; D may be TRBD1 or TRBD2 (5 bases each). The germline V and J ends were trimmed by 5 bases and 3 bases, with 12 bases remaining between them. This CDR3 has 14 residues. Germline CDR1 MDHEN, CDR2 SYDVKM. The CDR3 loop is CASSQEGSTDTQYF. CDR3 bases read: TGTGCCAGCAGTCAAGAGGGGAGTACAGATACG. Full variable domain (rest looked up from reference TRBV28 and TRBJ2-3): DVKVTQSSRYLVKRTGEKVFLECVQDMDHENMFWYRQDPGLGLRLIYFSYDVKMKEKGDIPEGYSVSREKKERFSLILESASTNQTSMYLCASSQEGSTDTQYFGPGTRLTVL.

Note on this clone: The read finishes 3 residues shy of the CDR3 end, and the germline J gene is used to complete it. The genes are TRBV2 and TRBJ1-6; TRBD1 matches at 7 bases. Per germline, CDR1 SNHLY and CDR2 FYNNEI. V gave up 7 bases and J gave up 7 bases; unmatched junction bases: 4. This CDR3 is 13 amino acids long. CDR3 region: CASKTGANSPLHF. The CDR3 bases that were read are TGTGCCAGCAAAACAGGGGCAAATTCACCC.

As regards this clone: The read gets to within 3 residues of the CDR3 end, and the germline J gene fills in the rest. This chain joins TRBV20-1 and TRBJ2-5, with 12 bases lining up with TRBD2. With 3 bases clipped from V and 5 bases from J, the junction kept 1 base outside the gene matches. The CDR3 spans 13 residues. The germline V gene has CDR1 DFQATT and CDR2 SNEGSKA (reference sequence). The CDR3: CSARLAGGETQYF. The sequenced part of the CDR3 DNA is TGCAGTGCTAGGCTAGCGGGAGGGGAGACC.

CDR3 DNA (partial): TGTGCCAGTAGTGAGACAGCTGGAAACACC. Its translation: CASSETAGNT. The entire CDR3 is CASSETAGNTIYF. The chain carries TRBV19 and TRBJ1-3; D perhaps matches TRBD1 (5 bases). With the read ending 3 residues before the CDR3 end, the germline J gene is used to fill in that end. Trimming took off 5 bases at V and 2 bases at J, with 7 bases between the two ends. The germline CDR1 and CDR2 sequences are LNHDA and SQIVND (reference sequence). CDR3 length: 13 residues.

In the case of this clone: The read stops 3 residues short of the end of the CDR3; the missing end is completed from the germline J gene. This chain joins TRBV9 and TRBJ2-3; TRBD2 agrees at 8 bases. The CDR3 runs to 14 residues. CDR1 is SGDLS, CDR2 YYNGEE, per germline. The CDR3 here is CASSVDPGTRAQYF. The CDR3 bases that were read are TGTGCCAGCAGCGTAGACCCTGGGACTAGGGCG.

As concerns this clone: The read gets to within 3 residues of the CDR3 end, and the germline J gene fills in the rest. The chain recombines TRBV19 with TRBJ1-4; 8 bases line up with TRBD1. Trimming at V came to 5 bases and at J to 6 bases, leaving 11 bases not matched to a gene. The CDR3 extends over 16 amino acids. Germline V gives CDR1 LNHDA, CDR2 SQIVND (reference sequence). CDR3 DNA (partial): TGTGCCAGTAGTCTCTTTCCGGGACAGGCCGATGAAAAA. This sequence encodes CASSLFPGQADEK. The full-length CDR3 reads as CASSLFPGQADEKLFF.

The CDR3 DNA, read in part, is TGTGCCTGGTCCTTGACAGGGGGCAATGAG. The encoded protein is CAWSLTGGNE. The complete CDR3 reads CAWSLTGGNEQFF. This rearrangement joins TRBV30 to TRBJ2-1; 9 nucleotides line up with TRBD1. The read halts 3 residues ahead of the CDR3 end, with the missing end drawn from the germline J gene. J gave up 6 bases and V 5 bases, and 5 bases lay outside the gene matches. The length of the CDR3 is 13 residues. The germline CDR1 and CDR2 sequences are GTSNPN and SVGIG (reference sequence). The full variable domain, its missing parts supplied by reference TRBV30 and TRBJ2-1, is SQTIHQWPATLVQPVGSPLSLECTVEGTSNPNLYWYRQAAGRGLQLLFYSVGIGQISSEVPQNLSASRPQDRQFILSSKKLLLSDSGFYLCAWSLTGGNEQFFGPGTRLTVL.

A note on this clone: The CDR3 end is not reached by the read, which stops 3 residues before it; the germline J gene fills it in. The chain recombines TRBV7-9 with TRBJ2-7, with a weak D call TRBD1 (6 bases). Germline lookup yields CDR1 SEHNR and CDR2 FQNEAQ (reference sequence). This CDR3 spans 15 amino acids. Trimming left V 3 bases short and J 5 bases short, with 17 bases between. Incomplete CDR3 DNA: TGTGCCAGCAGCTTTTCTTTGGCAGGGGCCCACGAG. The encoded protein is CASSFSLAGAHE. The full CDR3 reads CASSFSLAGAHEQYF.

With respect to this clone: The read comes to an end 3 residues before the CDR3 does, leaving the germline J gene to fill in the end. The gene calls are TRBV20-1 and TRBJ2-3, with TRBD2 matching over 15 bases. CDR3 length: 15 amino acids. The V gene's germline CDR1 is DFQATT and CDR2 SNEGSKA (reference sequence). V lost 3 bases and J lost 4; bases outside the gene matches: 2. Incomplete CDR3 DNA: TGCAGTGCTAGTGGGACTAGCGGGGGGTCAGATACG. Translated, it gives CSASGTSGGSDT. The full CDR3 protein reads CSASGTSGGSDTQYF.

Worth noting for this clone: The DNA ends 3 residues before the CDR3 does, and the rest of the CDR3 is filled in from the germline J gene. The chain is built from TRBV6-4 and TRBJ1-6; no clear D. V dropped 6 bases and J dropped 0 bases, with 3 bases sitting between them. Germline assignment: CDR1 MRHNA and CDR2 SNTAGT. This CDR3 contains 13 residues. The covered CDR3 bases are TGTGCCAGCAGCGTCTCCTATAATTCACCC. This sequence encodes CASSVSYNSP. The whole CDR3 region reads CASSVSYNSPLHF.

Comments on this clone: Read coverage stops 3 residues before the CDR3 terminus; the germline J gene supplies the remainder. The chain is built from TRBV7-9 and TRBJ2-7; possible D gene TRBD1, 6 bases. V lost 2 bases and J lost 2, with 10 bases in between. This CDR3 region has 14 residues. Germline CDR1 reads SEHNR; CDR2 reads FQNEAQ (reference sequence). This CDR3 reads CASSLTGPTYEQYF. The part of the CDR3 DNA that was read is TGTGCCAGCAGCTTAACAGGGCCCACCTACGAG. The whole variable domain, filled in from reference TRBV7-9 and TRBJ2-7, reads DTGVSQNPRHKITKRGQNVTFRCDPISEHNRLYWYRQTLGQGPEFLTYFQNEAQLEKSRLLSDRFSAERPKGSFSTLEIQRTEQGDSAMYLCASSLTGPTYEQYFGPGTRLTVT.

On this clone itself: The DNA ends 3 residues before the CDR3 does, and the rest of the CDR3 is filled in from the germline J gene. J is TRBJ2-7 and V is TRBV5-6; 11 bases are shared with TRBD2. Germline V CDR1 and CDR2: SGHDT, YYEEEE. Trimming removed 4 bases from V and 6 bases from J; junction bases left unmatched: 9. The CDR3 is 15 amino acids. CDR3: CASSALAGGPGEQYF. Incomplete CDR3 DNA: TGTGCCAGCAGCGCATTAGCGGGAGGGCCTGGCGAG.

CDR3 bases read: TGTGCCAGCATTAGGGGAGCGTCGAACACCGGGGAG. It is translated as CASIRGASNTGE. The entire CDR3 reads CASIRGASNTGELFF. The chain uses TRBV28 and TRBJ2-2; D is possibly TRBD1 or TRBD2 (5 bases each). The missing CDR3 end, 3 residues past where the read stops, is filled in from the germline J gene. CDR1 MDHEN and CDR2 SYDVKM come from the germline V gene. Trimming shortened V by 7 bases and J by 0 bases, and 12 bases separated the two germline ends. The CDR3 loop spans 15 amino acids.

Of note for this clone: The CDR3 end falls 3 residues outside the read, so it is completed with the germline J gene. The chain combines TRBV7-9 with TRBJ2-5, with 10 bases aligning to TRBD2. Germline CDR1 and CDR2: SEHNR and FQNEAQ (reference sequence). This CDR3 contains 15 residues. The CDR3 here is CASSLLAGVVNTQYF. The sequenced CDR3 bases are TGTGCCAGCAGCTTACTAGCGGGAGTGGTGAATACC.

With respect to this clone: The read falls 3 residues short of the CDR3 end, and the missing part is taken from the germline J gene. This sequence joins TRBV7-2 and TRBJ1-5; D uncertain. Trimming pared 4 bases from V and 7 bases from J, leaving 17 bases between. The germline CDR1 and CDR2 sequences are SGHTA and FQGNSA. The CDR3 consists of 15 residues. The CDR3 loop reads CASSSASGPGQPQHF. Partial CDR3 DNA: TGTGCCAGCAGCTCAGCATCTGGGCCCGGCCAGCCC.

Worth noting for this clone: The read halts 3 residues ahead of the CDR3 end, with the missing end drawn from the germline J gene. The J gene is TRBJ2-2, the V gene TRBV7-2; the D gene is possibly TRBD2 (5 bases). Germline values: CDR1 SGHTA, CDR2 FQGNSA. The CDR3 consists of 15 residues. Deletions cut 3 bases from V and 7 bases from J, with 15 bases between. CDR3 in amino acids: CASSFIRTRVGELFF. The sequenced CDR3 bases are TGTGCCAGCAGCTTCATCAGGACTCGGGTCGGGGAG.

A note on this clone: From the germline J gene comes the end of the CDR3, since the read stops 3 residues before it. This chain uses TRBV28 with TRBJ2-7; D is perhaps TRBD1 (5 bases). The V gene's germline CDR1 is MDHEN and CDR2 SYDVKM. Deletions cut 6 bases from V and 6 bases from J, with 12 bases between. This CDR3 contains 12 residues. The CDR3 region is CASSQVTVEQYF. The sequenced part of the CDR3 DNA is TGTGCCAGCAGCCAGGTGACAGTCGAG.

As to this clone: The read is 3 residues too short to cover the CDR3 end, so that end is filled in from the germline J gene. The chain recombines TRBV12-3 or TRBV12-4 with TRBJ2-3; a weak D match, TRBD2 (6 bases). Trimming shortened V by 3 bases and J by 5 bases, and 15 bases separated the two germline ends. The CDR3 loop spans 15 amino acids. The CDR3 sequence is CASSFHGVGGDTQYF. CDR3 DNA, as far as it was read: TGTGCCAGCAGTTTTCATGGGGTCGGGGGAGATACG.

As for this clone: From the germline J gene comes the end of the CDR3, since the read stops 3 residues before it. The V gene is TRBV2, the J gene TRBJ1-2, with 8 positions matching TRBD1. Germline CDR1 reads SNHLY; CDR2 reads FYNNEI. The CDR3 consists of 14 residues. The CDR3 spells CASSPDRGIRGYTF. The part of the CDR3 DNA that was read is TGTGCCAGCAGTCCAGACAGGGGAATTCGGGGC.

About this clone: Read data end 3 residues before the CDR3 end; the end is taken from the germline J gene. The genes are TRBV6-1 and TRBJ1-1; D remains ambiguous. The CDR3 extends over 14 amino acids. Germline-derived CDR1 and CDR2 are MNHNS and SASEGT. V was cut by 1 base and J by 4 bases, with 10 bases left in between. The CDR3 bases that were read are TGTGCCAGCAGTGAAGGTGGCTGGGCCACTGAA. It yields the protein CASSEGGWATE. The CDR3 reads in full as CASSEGGWATEAFF.